The next 2 T cell receptor beta chains were all read from a single sample in a study of T cells after yellow fever vaccination. TCRdb analysed the 5' RACE reads with MiXCR anew, one entry per CDR3 protein. There are around 330,000 distinct CDR3 sequences in the sample; 3.6% occur only once, and 23% lies in the top ten. The material was PBMCs, obtained on the day of the yellow fever booster vaccination. Receptors were obtained from a man aged 18 to 35 who received the YFV17D yellow fever vaccine.

This clonotype showed up many times. The chain carries TRBV4-1 and TRBJ1-2; TRBD1 matches at 10 bases. Germline CDR1 MGHRA, CDR2 YSYEKL. J gave up 6 bases and V 4 bases, and 5 bases lay outside the gene matches. The CDR3 extends over 14 amino acids. The CDR3 sequence: CASSRDRGRDGYTF. CDR3 nucleotide sequence: TGCGCCAGCAGCCGAGACAGGGGGCGGGATGGCTACACCTTC.

There are a few counts of this clonotype. The V and J genes are TRBV18 and TRBJ1-3, with 7 nucleotides matching TRBD1. Germline CDR1 is KGHSH and CDR2 is LQKENI. Trimming removed 6 bases from V and 0 bases from J; junction bases left unmatched: 8. The CDR3 runs 16 residues. The CDR3 bases are TGTGCCAGCTCGCCAGGGACAGCAGACTCTGGAAACACCATATATTTT. Its translation: CASSPGTADSGNTIYF.